A selection of T cell receptor beta chains follows, all from one sample in a study of blood T cell repertoires in COVID-19. Sequenced by immunoSEQ multiplex PCR; TCRdb stores in-frame clones only, minus some. The sample yields about 250,000 clones, 80% to 85% seen once. Sample: PBMCs or T cells enriched from blood (not recorded which). All receptors come from a man aged 45-60 years who had recovered from COVID-19. Each CDR3 is given with its conserved first and last residue. The D gene is left open where the match is weak. A row's size may be missing; if present it is once, few, many or a size class.

abundance	j_gene	d_gene	v_gene	CDR3aa	CDR3nt
few	TRBJ2-3	TRBD2	TRBV14	CASSPKWGRGADTQYF	TGTGCCAGCAGCCCTAAGTGGGGCCGGGGGGCAGATACGCAGTATTTT
-	TRBJ2-4	-	TRBV6-5	CASSYSSENIQYF	TGTGCCAGCAGTTACTCGAGCGAAAACATTCAGTACTTC
-	TRBJ1-1	-	TRBV15	CATSRDRTGPTEAFF	TGTGCCACCAGCAGAGATAGAACAGGGCCAACTGAAGCTTTCTTT
once	TRBJ1-2	TRBD1	TRBV5-4	CASSPGQGRRGPYGYTF	TGTGCCAGCAGCCCCGGACAGGGACGAAGGGGACCCTATGGCTACACCTTC
-	TRBJ2-5	TRBD2	TRBV6-5	CGCLAGGETQYF	TGTGGATGTCTAGCGGGAGGGGAGACCCAGTACTTC
once	TRBJ1-2	-	TRBV4-2	CASSQDRPDSYGYTF	TGTGCCAGCAGCCAAGATCGCCCAGACTCCTATGGCTACACCTTC
-	TRBJ1-6	TRBD1	TRBV28	CASSGQGLRNSPLHF	TGTGCCAGCAGTGGACAGGGTCTCAGGAATTCACCCCTCCACTTT
-	TRBJ2-5	-	TRBV5-1	CASSLVGGLETQYF	TGCGCCAGCAGCTTGGTCGGGGGGCTAGAGACCCAGTACTTC
few	TRBJ2-7	-	TRBV3-1/TRBV3-2	CASSQRSQGNYEQYF	TGTGCCAGCAGCCAAAGGTCGCAGGGAAACTACGAGCAGTACTTC
once	TRBJ2-2	TRBD1	TRBV19	CASTGDRLIGELFF	TGTGCCAGTACTGGGGACAGGTTGATCGGGGAGCTGTTTTTT
-	TRBJ2-3	TRBD1	TRBV7-2	CASSLRTTGTTDTQYF	TGTGCCAGCAGCTTAAGGACGACAGGGACCACAGATACGCAGTATTTT
-	TRBJ1-1	-	TRBV2	CASSEREGNTEAFF	TGTGCCAGCAGTGAAAGGGAGGGGAACACTGAAGCTTTCTTT
-	TRBJ2-3	TRBD2	TRBV29-1	CSGEGRVTDTQYF	TGCAGCGGGGAGGGCCGGGTCACAGATACGCAGTATTTT
-	TRBJ1-5	-	TRBV6-5	CASSYSGWEINQPQHF	TGTGCCAGCAGTTACTCGGGGTGGGAGATCAATCAGCCCCAGCATTTT
-	TRBJ1-4	-	TRBV6-2/TRBV6-3	CASSRTVPGEKLFF	TGTGCCAGCAGCCGGACAGTACCCGGTGAAAAACTGTTTTTT
-	TRBJ2-5	-	TRBV19	CASSIQRRAPQETQYF	TGTGCCAGTAGTATACAGCGGAGGGCCCCCCAAGAGACCCAGTACTTC
-	TRBJ1-2	-	TRBV9	CASSVDGGGRGYTF	TGTGCCAGCAGCGTAGATGGGGGCGGGAGAGGCTACACCTTC